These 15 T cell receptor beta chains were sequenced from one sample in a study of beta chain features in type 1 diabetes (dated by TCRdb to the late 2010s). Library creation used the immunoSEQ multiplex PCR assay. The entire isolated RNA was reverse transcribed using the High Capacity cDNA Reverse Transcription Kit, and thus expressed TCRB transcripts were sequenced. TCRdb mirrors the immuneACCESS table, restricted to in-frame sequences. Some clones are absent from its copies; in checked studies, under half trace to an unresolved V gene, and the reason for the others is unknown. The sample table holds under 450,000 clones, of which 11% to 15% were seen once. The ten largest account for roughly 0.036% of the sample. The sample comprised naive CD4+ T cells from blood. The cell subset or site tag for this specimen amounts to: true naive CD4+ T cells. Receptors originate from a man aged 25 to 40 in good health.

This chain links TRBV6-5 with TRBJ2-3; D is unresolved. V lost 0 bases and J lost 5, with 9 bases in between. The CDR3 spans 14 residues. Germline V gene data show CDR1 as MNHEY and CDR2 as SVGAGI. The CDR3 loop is CASSYSKFGDTQYF. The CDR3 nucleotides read TGTGCCAGCAGTTACTCGAAATTTGGAGATACGCAGTATTTT.

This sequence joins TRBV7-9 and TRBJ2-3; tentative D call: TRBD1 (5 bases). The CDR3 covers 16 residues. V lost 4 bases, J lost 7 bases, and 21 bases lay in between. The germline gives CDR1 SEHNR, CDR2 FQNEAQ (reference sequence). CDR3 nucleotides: TGTGCCAGCAGCTCTATCGGTGGGAAACCAGGGAATACGCAGTATTTT. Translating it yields CASSSIGGKPGNTQYF.

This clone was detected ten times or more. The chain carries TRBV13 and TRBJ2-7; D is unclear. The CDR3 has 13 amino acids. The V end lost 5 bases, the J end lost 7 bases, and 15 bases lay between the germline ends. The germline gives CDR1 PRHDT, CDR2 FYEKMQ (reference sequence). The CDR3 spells CASSQVRLVEQYF. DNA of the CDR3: TGTGCCAGCAGCCAGGTTCGCTTGGTAGAGCAGTACTTC.

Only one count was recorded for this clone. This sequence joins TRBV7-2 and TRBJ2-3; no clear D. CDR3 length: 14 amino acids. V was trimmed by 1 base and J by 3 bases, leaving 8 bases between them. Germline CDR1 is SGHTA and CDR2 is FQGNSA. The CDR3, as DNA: TGTGCCAGCAGCTTAGGCCAGATTACAGATACGCAGTATTTT. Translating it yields CASSLGQITDTQYF.

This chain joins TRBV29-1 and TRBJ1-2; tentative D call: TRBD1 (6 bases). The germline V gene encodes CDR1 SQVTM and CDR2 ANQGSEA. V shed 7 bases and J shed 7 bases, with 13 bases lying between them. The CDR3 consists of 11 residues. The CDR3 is CSASQGGGYTF. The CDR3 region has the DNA TGCAGCGCCTCACAGGGTGGTGGCTACACCTTC.

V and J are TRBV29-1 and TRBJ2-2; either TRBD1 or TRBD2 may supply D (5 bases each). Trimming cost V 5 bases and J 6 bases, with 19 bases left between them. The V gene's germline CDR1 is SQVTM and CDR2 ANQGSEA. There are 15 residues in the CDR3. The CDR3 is CSVLLGTSMAGELFF. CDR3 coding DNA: TGCAGCGTTCTCTTGGGGACCTCCATGGCCGGGGAGCTGTTTTTT.

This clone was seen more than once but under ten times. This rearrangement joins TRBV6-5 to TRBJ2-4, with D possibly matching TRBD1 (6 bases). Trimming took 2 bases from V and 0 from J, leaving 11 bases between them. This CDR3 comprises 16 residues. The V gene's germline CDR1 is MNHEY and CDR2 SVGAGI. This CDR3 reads CASSYTGQIAKNIQYF. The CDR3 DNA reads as TGTGCCAGCAGTTACACCGGACAGATAGCCAAAAACATTCAGTACTTC.

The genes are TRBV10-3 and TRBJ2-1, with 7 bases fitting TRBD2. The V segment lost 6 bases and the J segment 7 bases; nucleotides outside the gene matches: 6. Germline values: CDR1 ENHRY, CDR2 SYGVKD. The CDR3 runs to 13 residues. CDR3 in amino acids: CAIRGGSKNEQFF. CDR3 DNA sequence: TGTGCCATCAGAGGCGGGAGTAAAAATGAGCAGTTCTTC.

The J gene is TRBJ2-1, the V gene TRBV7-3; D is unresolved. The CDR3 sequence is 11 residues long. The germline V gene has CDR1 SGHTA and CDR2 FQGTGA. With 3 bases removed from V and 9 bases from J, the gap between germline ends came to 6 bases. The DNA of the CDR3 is TGTGCCAGCAGCTTTAACGGTGAGCAGTTCTTC. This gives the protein CASSFNGEQFF.

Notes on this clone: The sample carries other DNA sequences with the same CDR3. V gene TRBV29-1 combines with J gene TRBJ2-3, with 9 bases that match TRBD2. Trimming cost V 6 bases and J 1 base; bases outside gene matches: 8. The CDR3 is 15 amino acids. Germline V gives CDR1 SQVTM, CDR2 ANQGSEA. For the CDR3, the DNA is TGCAGCGTGGAACGGCGGACTAGCGGCACAGATACGCAGTATTTT. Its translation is CSVERRTSGTDTQYF.

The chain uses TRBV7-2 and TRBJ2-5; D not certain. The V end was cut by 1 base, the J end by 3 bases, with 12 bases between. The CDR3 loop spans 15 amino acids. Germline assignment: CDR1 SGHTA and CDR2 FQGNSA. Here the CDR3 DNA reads TGTGCCAGCAGCTTAGAAGCGCAACTGAAAGAGACCCAGTACTTC. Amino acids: CASSLEAQLKETQYF.

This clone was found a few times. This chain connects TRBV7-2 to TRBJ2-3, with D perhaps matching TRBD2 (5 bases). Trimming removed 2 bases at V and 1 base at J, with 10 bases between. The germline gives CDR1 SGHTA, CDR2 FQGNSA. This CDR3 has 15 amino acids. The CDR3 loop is CASSLRERGTDTQYF. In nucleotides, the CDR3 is TGTGCCAGCAGCTTAAGGGAGCGCGGCACAGATACGCAGTATTTT. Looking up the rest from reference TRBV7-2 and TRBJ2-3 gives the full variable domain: GAGVSQSPSNKVTEKGKDVELRCDPISGHTALYWYRQSLGQGLEFLIYFQGNSAPDKSGLPSDRFSAERTGGSVSTLTIQRTQQEDSAVYLCASSLRERGTDTQYFGPGTRLTVL.

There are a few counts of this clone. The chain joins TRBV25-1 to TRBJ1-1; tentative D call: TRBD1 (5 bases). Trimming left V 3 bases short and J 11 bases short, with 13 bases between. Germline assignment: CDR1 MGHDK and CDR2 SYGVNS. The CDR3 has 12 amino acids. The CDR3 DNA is TGTGCCAGCAGTGAGATCCAGGGAAAGGCTTTCTTT. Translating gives CASSEIQGKAFF.

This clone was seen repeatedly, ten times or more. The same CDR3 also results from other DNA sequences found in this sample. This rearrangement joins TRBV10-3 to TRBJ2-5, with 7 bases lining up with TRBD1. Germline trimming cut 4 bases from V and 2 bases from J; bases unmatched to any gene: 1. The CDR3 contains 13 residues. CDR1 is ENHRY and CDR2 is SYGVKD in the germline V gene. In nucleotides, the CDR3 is TGTGCCATCAGTGGACAGGGACAAGAGACCCAGTACTTC. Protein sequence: CAISGQGQETQYF.

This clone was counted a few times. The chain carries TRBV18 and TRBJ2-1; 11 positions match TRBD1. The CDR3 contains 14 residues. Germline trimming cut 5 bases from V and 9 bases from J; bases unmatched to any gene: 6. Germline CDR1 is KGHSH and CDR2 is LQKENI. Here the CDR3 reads CASSSGQGAIEQFF. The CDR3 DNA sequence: TGTGCCAGCTCATCAGGACAGGGGGCGATTGAGCAGTTCTTC.